The clone carrying this T cell receptor beta chain was recorded at least ten times. Its matching antigen is unknown. Unique molecular identifiers were added to individual cDNA molecules. TCRdb independently ran MiXCR on the 5' RACE reads; one entry per CDR3 protein. In the table there are just over 25,000 distinct CDR3 sequences, about 4.7% of which are singletons. This CDR3 has 17 amino acids. Germline assignment: CDR1 MNHNS and CDR2 SASEGT. The ends lost 7 bases at V and 8 bases at J; junction bases unmatched: 19. These data originate in a study of early T cells in non-severe SARS-CoV-2 infection. About the study: The input, bulk RNA from unsorted whole blood, was sequenced, and chains were unpaired.

Study results and caveats: CD4 and private specificities were missed by VDJdb matching, which favored anti-spike CD8 responses.

Sequenced input: whole blood. The V call is TRBV6-1, the J call TRBJ2-1; 8 bases map to TRBD2. This TCR derives from an adult who was a healthcare worker with PCR-confirmed SARS-CoV-2 infection or an uninfected control (not recorded which). CDR3 amino acids: CASILTGTSIRFDEQFF. The CDR3 DNA reads TGTGCCAGCATTCTCACCGGGACTAGTATTCGCTTCGATGAGCAGTTCTTC.